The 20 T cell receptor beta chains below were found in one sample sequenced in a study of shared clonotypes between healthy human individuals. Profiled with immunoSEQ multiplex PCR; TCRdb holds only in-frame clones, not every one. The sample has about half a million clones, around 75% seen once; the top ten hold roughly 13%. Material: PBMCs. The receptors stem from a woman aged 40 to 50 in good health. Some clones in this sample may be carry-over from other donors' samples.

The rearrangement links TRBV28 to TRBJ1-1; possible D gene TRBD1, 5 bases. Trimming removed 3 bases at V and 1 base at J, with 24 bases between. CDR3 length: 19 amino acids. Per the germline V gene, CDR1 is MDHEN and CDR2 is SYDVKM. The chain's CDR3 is CASSFPSPGTTRRNTEAFF. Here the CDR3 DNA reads TGTGCCAGCAGTTTCCCTTCGCCAGGGACGACCCGCAGGAACACTGAAGCTTTCTTT.

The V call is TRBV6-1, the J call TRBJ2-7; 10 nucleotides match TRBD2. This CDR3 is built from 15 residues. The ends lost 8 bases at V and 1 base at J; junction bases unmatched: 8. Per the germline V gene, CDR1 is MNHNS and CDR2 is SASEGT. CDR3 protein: CASGRTSGISYEQYF. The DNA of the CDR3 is TGTGCCAGCGGAAGGACTAGCGGTATTTCCTACGAGCAGTACTTC.

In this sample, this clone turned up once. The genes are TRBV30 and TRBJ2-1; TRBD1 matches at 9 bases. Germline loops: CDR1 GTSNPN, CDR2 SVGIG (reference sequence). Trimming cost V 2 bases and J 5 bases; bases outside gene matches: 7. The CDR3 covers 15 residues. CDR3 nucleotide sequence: TGTGCCTGGAGTCCCGGACAGGGGACAGACAATGAGCAGTTCTTC. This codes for CAWSPGQGTDNEQFF.

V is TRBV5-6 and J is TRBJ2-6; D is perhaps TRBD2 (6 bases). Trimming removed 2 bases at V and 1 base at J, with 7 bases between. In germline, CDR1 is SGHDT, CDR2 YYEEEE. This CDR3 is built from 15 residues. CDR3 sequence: CASSFGLSGANVLTF. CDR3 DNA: TGTGCCAGCAGCTTCGGACTATCTGGGGCCAACGTCCTGACTTTC. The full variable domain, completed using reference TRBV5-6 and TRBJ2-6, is DAGVTQSPTHLIKTRGQQVTLRCSPKSGHDTVSWYQQALGQGPQFIFQYYEEEERQRGNFPDRFSGHQFPNYSSELNVNALLLGDSALYLCASSFGLSGANVLTFGAGSRLTVL.

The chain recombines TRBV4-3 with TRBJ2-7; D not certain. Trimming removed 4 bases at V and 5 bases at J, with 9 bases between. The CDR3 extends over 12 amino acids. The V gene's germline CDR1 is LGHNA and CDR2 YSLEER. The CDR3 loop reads CASSPSCDEQYF. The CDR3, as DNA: TGCGCCAGCAGCCCCTCGTGTGACGAGCAGTACTTC.

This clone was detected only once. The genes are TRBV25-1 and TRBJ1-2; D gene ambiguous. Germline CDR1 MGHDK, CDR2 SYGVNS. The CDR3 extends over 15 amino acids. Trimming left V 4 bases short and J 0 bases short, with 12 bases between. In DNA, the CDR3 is TGTGCCAGCAGTGTTTGGGGTGGTGCTAACTATGGCTACACCTTC. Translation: CASSVWGGANYGYTF.

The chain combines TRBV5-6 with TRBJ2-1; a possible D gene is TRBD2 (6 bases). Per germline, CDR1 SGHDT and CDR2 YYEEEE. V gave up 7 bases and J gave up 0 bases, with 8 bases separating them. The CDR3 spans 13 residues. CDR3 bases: TGTGCCAGCGGGGACTCCTCCTACAATGAGCAGTTCTTC. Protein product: CASGDSSYNEQFF.

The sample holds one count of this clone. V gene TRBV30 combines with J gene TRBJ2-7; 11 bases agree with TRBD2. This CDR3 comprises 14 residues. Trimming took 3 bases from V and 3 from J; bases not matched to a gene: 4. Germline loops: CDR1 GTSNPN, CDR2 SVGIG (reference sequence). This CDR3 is CAWRLAGEGYEQYF. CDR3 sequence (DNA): TGTGCCTGGAGACTAGCGGGAGAAGGCTACGAGCAGTACTTC.

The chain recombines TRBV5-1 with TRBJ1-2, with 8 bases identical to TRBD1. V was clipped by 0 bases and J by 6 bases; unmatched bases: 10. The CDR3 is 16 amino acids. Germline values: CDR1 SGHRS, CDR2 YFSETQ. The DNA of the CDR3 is TGCGCCAGCAGCTTGGGGCAGGGGGCCCAACTAGATGGCTACACCTTC. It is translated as CASSLGQGAQLDGYTF.

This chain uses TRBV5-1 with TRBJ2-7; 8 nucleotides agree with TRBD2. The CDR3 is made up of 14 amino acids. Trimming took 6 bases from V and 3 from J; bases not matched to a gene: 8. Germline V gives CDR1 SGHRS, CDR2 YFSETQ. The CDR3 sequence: CASTLLAGSYEQYF. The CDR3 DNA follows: TGCGCCAGCACCCTATTAGCGGGGAGCTACGAGCAGTACTTC.

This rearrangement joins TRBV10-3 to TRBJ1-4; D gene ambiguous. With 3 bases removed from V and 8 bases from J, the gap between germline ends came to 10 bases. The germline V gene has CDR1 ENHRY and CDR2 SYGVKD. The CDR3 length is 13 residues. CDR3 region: CAISDRGWEKLFF. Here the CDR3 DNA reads TGTGCCATCAGTGACCGCGGATGGGAAAAACTGTTTTTT.

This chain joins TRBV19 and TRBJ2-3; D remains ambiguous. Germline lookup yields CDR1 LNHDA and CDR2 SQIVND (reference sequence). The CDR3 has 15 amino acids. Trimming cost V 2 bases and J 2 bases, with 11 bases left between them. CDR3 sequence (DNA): TGTGCCAGTAGTATATCGGGCCTTACCACAGATACGCAGTATTTT. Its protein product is CASSISGLTTDTQYF.

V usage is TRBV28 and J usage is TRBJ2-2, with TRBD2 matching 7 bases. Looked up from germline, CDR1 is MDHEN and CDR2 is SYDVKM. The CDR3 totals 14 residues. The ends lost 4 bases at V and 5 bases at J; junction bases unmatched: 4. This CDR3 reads CASSYPGGTGELFF. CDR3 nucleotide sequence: TGTGCCAGCAGTTACCCGGGAGGAACCGGGGAGCTGTTTTTT.

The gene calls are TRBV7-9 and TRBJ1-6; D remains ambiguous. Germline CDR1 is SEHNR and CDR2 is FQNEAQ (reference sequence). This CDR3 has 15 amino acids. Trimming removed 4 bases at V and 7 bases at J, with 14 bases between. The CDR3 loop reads CASSSRTGNNSPLHF. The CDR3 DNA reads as TGTGCCAGCAGCTCCCGGACGGGGAACAATTCACCCCTCCACTTT.

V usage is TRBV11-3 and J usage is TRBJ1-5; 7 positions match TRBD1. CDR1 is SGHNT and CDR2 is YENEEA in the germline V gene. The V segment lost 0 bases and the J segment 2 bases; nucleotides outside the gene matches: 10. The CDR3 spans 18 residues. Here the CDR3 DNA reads TGTGCCAGCAGCTTAGATGGGGGATTGGGGACAGGCAATCAGCCCCAGCATTTT. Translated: CASSLDGGLGTGNQPQHF.

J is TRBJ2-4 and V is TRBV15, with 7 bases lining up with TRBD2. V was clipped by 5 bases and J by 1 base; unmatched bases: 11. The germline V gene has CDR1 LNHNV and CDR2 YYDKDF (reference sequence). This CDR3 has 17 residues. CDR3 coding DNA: TGTGCCACCAGCGCGGGAGTGGGGATAGGGGCCAAAAACATTCAGTACTTC. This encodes CATSAGVGIGAKNIQYF.

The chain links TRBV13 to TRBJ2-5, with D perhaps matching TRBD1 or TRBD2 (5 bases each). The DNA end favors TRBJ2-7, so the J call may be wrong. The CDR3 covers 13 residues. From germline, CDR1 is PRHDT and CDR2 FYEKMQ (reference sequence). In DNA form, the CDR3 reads TGTGCCAGCAGCTTAGAGAGGGGTCACGAGCAGTACTTC. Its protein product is CASSLERGHEQYF.

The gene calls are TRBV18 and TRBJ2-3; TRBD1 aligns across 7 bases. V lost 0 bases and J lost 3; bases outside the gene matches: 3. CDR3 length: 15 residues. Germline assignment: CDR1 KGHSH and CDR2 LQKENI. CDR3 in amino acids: CASSPPVRGTDTQYF. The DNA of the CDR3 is TGTGCCAGCTCACCACCGGTCAGGGGGACAGATACGCAGTATTTT.

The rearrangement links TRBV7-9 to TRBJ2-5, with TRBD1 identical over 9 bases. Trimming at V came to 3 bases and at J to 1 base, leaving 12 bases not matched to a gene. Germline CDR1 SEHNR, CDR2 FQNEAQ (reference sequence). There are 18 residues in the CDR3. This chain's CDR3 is CASSFFRGQGSIQETQYF. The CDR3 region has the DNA TGTGCCAGCAGCTTCTTTCGGGGACAGGGCTCTATCCAAGAGACCCAGTACTTC. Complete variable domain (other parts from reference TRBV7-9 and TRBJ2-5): DTGVSQNPRHKITKRGQNVTFRCDPISEHNRLYWYRQTLGQGPEFLTYFQNEAQLEKSRLLSDRFSAERPKGSFSTLEIQRTEQGDSAMYLCASSFFRGQGSIQETQYFGPGTRLLVL.

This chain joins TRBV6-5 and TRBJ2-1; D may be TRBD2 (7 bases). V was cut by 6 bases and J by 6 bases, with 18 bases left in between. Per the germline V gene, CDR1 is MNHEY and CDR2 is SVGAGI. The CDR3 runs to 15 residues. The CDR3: CASRERGRASNEQFF. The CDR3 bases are TGTGCCAGCAGAGAAAGGGGGAGGGCCAGCAATGAGCAGTTCTTC.